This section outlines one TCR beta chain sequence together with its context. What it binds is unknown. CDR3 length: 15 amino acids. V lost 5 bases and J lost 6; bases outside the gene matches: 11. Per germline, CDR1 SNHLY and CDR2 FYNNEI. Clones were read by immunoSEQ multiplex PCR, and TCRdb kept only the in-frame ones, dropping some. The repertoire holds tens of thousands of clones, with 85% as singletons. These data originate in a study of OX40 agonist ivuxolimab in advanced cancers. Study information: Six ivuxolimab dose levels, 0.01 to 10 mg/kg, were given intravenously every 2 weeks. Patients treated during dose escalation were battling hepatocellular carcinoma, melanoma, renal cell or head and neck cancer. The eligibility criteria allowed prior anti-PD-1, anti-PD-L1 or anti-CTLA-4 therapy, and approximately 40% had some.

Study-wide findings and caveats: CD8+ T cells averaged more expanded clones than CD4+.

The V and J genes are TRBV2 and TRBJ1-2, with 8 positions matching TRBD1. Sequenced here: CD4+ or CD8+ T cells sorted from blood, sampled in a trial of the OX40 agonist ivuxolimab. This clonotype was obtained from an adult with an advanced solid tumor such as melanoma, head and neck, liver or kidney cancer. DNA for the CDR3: TGTGCCAGCAGTCCGACCGGGACAGGTGTTGATGGCTACACCTTC. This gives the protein CASSPTGTGVDGYTF.